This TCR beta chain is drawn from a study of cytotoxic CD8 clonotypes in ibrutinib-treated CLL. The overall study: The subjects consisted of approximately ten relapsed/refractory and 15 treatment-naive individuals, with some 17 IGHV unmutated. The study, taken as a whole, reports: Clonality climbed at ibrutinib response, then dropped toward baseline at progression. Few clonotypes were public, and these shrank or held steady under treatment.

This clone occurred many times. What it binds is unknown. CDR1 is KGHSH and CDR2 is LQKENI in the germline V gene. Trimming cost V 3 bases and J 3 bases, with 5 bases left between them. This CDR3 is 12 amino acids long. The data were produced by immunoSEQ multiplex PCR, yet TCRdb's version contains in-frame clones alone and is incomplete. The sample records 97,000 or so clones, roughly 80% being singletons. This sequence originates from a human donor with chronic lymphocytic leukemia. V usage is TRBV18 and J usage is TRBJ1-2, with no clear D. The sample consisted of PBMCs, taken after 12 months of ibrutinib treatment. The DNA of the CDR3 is TGTGCCAGCTCACCGTCCCACTATGGCTACACCTTC. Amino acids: CASSPSHYGYTF.